This T cell receptor beta chain was sequenced in a study of regulatory T cells in long-lasting Graves disease. This clonotype occurred many times. Relative to the germline gene, one junction end is altered; a read error may explain this. Time point denoted: newly diagnosed GD, antithyroid drugs for less than 3 months. PBMC RNA was the source of the TCR library. Sequencing libraries for TCR beta were prepared with iRepertoire HTBI primers and Arm-PCR of CDR3 regions. TCRdb reprocessed the multiplex PCR reads with MiXCR, giving one entry per CDR3 protein. Of 410,000 or so distinct CDR3 sequences in the sample, under 15% were seen once. This CDR3 comprises 15 residues. CDR1 SSHAT and CDR2 FNYEAQ come from the germline V gene (reference sequence). This sample also appeared in a second study, on T cells in Graves' hyperthyroidism and ophthalmopathy. That source adds: Hyperthyroidism was newly diagnosed in patients aged 18 to 65 (duration under 2 months).

This TCR was sampled from a woman between 25 and 40 years old with Graves disease. Sequenced material: peripheral blood mononuclear cells (PBMCs), taken at new diagnosis, from a patient treated with antithyroid drugs. The chain recombines TRBV7-7 with TRBJ2-5; TRBD2 aligns across 11 bases. This CDR3 is CASSLTSGIGETQYF. Here the CDR3 DNA reads TGTGCTAGCAGCCTGACTAGCGGGATAGGAGAGACCCAGTACTTC.